These T cell receptor beta chains were read from a single sample in a study of Ad26.COV2.S vaccination and SARS-CoV-2 variants. Sequencing used immunoSEQ multiplex PCR; TCRdb keeps in-frame clones, though not all of them. The top ten hold less than 3.5% of the sample, which has approximately 250,000 clones, around 90% seen once. The sequences come from peripheral blood, collected in a trial of Ad26.COV2.S vaccine versus placebo. The receptors were sampled from a person aged 18 to 65 who received the Ad26.COV2.S COVID-19 vaccine or a placebo. Each CDR3 is given with its conserved first and last residue. The order of the fields is J gene, D gene, V gene, clone size, CDR3 DNA, CDR3 protein. A D gene is named only where the DNA matches it firmly. Size is omitted from some rows. Given values are once, few, many or a class for expanded clones.

J gene: TRBJ1-4
D gene: NA
V gene: TRBV4-1
clone size: NA
CDR3 DNA: TGCGCCAGCAGCCCGCGGGGGGGGACTAATGAAAAACTGTTTTTT
CDR3 protein: CASSPRGGTNEKLFF

J gene: TRBJ1-4
D gene: NA
V gene: TRBV3-1/TRBV3-2
clone size: NA
CDR3 DNA: TGTGCCAGCAGCCAAGTACTTGGGGGCTCTGAAAAACTGTTTTTT
CDR3 protein: CASSQVLGGSEKLFF

J gene: TRBJ2-1
D gene: NA
V gene: TRBV15
clone size: NA
CDR3 DNA: TGTGCCACCACGAGGGACTGGACCTACAATGAGCAGTTCTTC
CDR3 protein: CATTRDWTYNEQFF

J gene: TRBJ2-5
D gene: NA
V gene: TRBV29-1
clone size: NA
CDR3 DNA: TGCAGCGTTGGGCCACAAGAGACCCAGTACTTC
CDR3 protein: CSVGPQETQYF

J gene: TRBJ1-6
D gene: TRBD1
V gene: TRBV2
clone size: few
CDR3 DNA: TGTGCCAGCAGTGTAGGACAGGCGCGGAATTCACCCCTCCACTTT
CDR3 protein: CASSVGQARNSPLHF

J gene: TRBJ2-2
D gene: NA
V gene: TRBV6-2/TRBV6-3
clone size: NA
CDR3 DNA: TGTGCCAGCAGCAGACCGGGTTCCATGGCCGGGGAGCTGTTTTTT
CDR3 protein: CASSRPGSMAGELFF

J gene: TRBJ2-3
D gene: TRBD2
V gene: TRBV27
clone size: NA
CDR3 DNA: TGTGCCAGCAGTTTGGGACTAGCGGGAGGCACAGATACGCAGTATTTT
CDR3 protein: CASSLGLAGGTDTQYF

J gene: TRBJ1-2
D gene: NA
V gene: TRBV6-6
clone size: NA
CDR3 DNA: TGTGCCAGCAGGCACCGTGACAGGAGTAACTATGGCTACACCTTC
CDR3 protein: CASRHRDRSNYGYTF

J gene: TRBJ2-1
D gene: NA
V gene: TRBV7-9
clone size: NA
CDR3 DNA: TGTGCCAGCAGCTCCCCAATCCCGACAGGCAATGAGCAGTTCTTC
CDR3 protein: CASSSPIPTGNEQFF

J gene: TRBJ2-3
D gene: NA
V gene: TRBV5-6
clone size: once
CDR3 DNA: TGTGCCAGCAGCTTGGGACAGGTGAGAAGCACAGATACGCAGTATTTT
CDR3 protein: CASSLGQVRSTDTQYF

J gene: TRBJ2-5
D gene: TRBD1
V gene: TRBV12-5
clone size: NA
CDR3 DNA: TGTGCTAGTGGTTTGAGGACAGGGGAGACCCAGTACTTC
CDR3 protein: CASGLRTGETQYF

J gene: TRBJ1-1
D gene: NA
V gene: TRBV29-1
clone size: NA
CDR3 DNA: TGCAGCGTTTTTCCCCAGCGGAACACTGAAGCTTTCTTT
CDR3 protein: CSVFPQRNTEAFF

J gene: TRBJ2-3
D gene: TRBD2
V gene: TRBV6-4
clone size: NA
CDR3 DNA: TGTGCCAGCAGTGAAGGACTAGCGGGAGCCTATACGCAGTATTTT
CDR3 protein: CASSEGLAGAYTQYF

J gene: TRBJ1-3
D gene: TRBD1
V gene: TRBV5-1
clone size: NA
CDR3 DNA: TGCGCCAGCAGCCTATCAGGGGGTAATACTGGAAACACCATATATTTT
CDR3 protein: CASSLSGGNTGNTIYF

J gene: TRBJ1-4
D gene: NA
V gene: TRBV27
clone size: NA
CDR3 DNA: TGTGCCAGCAGTCCCCCGGGGGGAGCTAATGAAAAACTGTTTTTT
CDR3 protein: CASSPPGGANEKLFF

J gene: TRBJ2-5
D gene: NA
V gene: TRBV7-3
clone size: NA
CDR3 DNA: TGTGCCAGCAGCCCCGGACTCCAAGAGACCCAGTACTTC
CDR3 protein: CASSPGLQETQYF

J gene: TRBJ1-4
D gene: NA
V gene: TRBV5-1
clone size: once
CDR3 DNA: TGCGCCAGCAGCTTGGACGTCGGGAGGGAAAAACTGTTTTTT
CDR3 protein: CASSLDVGREKLFF

J gene: TRBJ1-1
D gene: NA
V gene: TRBV27
clone size: NA
CDR3 DNA: NA
CDR3 protein: CASSFRARGSEAFF

J gene: TRBJ2-1
D gene: TRBD1
V gene: TRBV7-2
clone size: NA
CDR3 DNA: TGTGCCAGCAGCCAGACAGGGTTCAGCTCCTACAATGAGCAGTTCTTC
CDR3 protein: CASSQTGFSSYNEQFF

J gene: TRBJ2-2
D gene: NA
V gene: TRBV6-5
clone size: NA
CDR3 DNA: TGTGCCAGCGCCGCAGCGGAGAACACCGGGGAGCTGTTTTTT
CDR3 protein: CASAAAENTGELFF

J gene: TRBJ2-1
D gene: TRBD2
V gene: TRBV5-6
clone size: once
CDR3 DNA: TGTGCCAGCAGCTTGGGGCTAGCGGGCTACAATGAGCAGTTCTTC
CDR3 protein: CASSLGLAGYNEQFF

J gene: TRBJ1-5
D gene: NA
V gene: TRBV27
clone size: NA
CDR3 DNA: TGTGCCAGCAGTTTACACGATAATCAGCCCCAGCATTTT
CDR3 protein: CASSLHDNQPQHF

J gene: TRBJ1-4
D gene: NA
V gene: TRBV11-2
clone size: NA
CDR3 DNA: TGTGCCAGCAGCTTAGCTGGGACAAGAAAACTGTTTTTT
CDR3 protein: CASSLAGTRKLFF

J gene: TRBJ1-1
D gene: NA
V gene: TRBV30
clone size: NA
CDR3 DNA: TGTGCCTGGAGTCGGGGGACTCGGAACACTGAAGCTTTCTTT
CDR3 protein: CAWSRGTRNTEAFF

J gene: TRBJ2-5
D gene: NA
V gene: TRBV5-6
clone size: NA
CDR3 DNA: TGTGCCAGCAGCTGGGGAGGGACAGTCCGGGGGACCCAGTACTTC
CDR3 protein: CASSWGGTVRGTQYF

J gene: TRBJ1-3
D gene: NA
V gene: TRBV18
clone size: NA
CDR3 DNA: TGTGCCAGCTCACCACGTAGCCCCGGGACGGCCTCTGGAAACACCATATATTTT
CDR3 protein: CASSPRSPGTASGNTIYF

J gene: TRBJ2-1
D gene: TRBD1
V gene: TRBV5-4
clone size: NA
CDR3 DNA: TGTGCCAGCAGCACCGGGACAGAGACCTACAATGAGCAGTTCTTC
CDR3 protein: CASSTGTETYNEQFF

J gene: TRBJ2-1
D gene: TRBD2
V gene: TRBV6-1
clone size: NA
CDR3 DNA: TGTGCCAGCAGTGACCGGGTAGCGGGGGCAAGGAATGAGCAGTTCTTC
CDR3 protein: CASSDRVAGARNEQFF

J gene: TRBJ2-3
D gene: NA
V gene: TRBV7-9
clone size: NA
CDR3 DNA: TGTGCCAGCAGCCTCCCAATTGGAACGCAGTATTTT
CDR3 protein: CASSLPIGTQYF

J gene: TRBJ2-3
D gene: NA
V gene: TRBV7-3
clone size: NA
CDR3 DNA: TGTGCCAGCAGCTTAACGGGGCAGACAGATACGCAGTATTTT
CDR3 protein: CASSLTGQTDTQYF

J gene: TRBJ2-7
D gene: TRBD2
V gene: TRBV5-5
clone size: NA
CDR3 DNA: TGTGCCAGCACCCTCGGGTTGGGTAGCGGGGAATTTTACGAGCAGTACTTC
CDR3 protein: CASTLGLGSGEFYEQYF